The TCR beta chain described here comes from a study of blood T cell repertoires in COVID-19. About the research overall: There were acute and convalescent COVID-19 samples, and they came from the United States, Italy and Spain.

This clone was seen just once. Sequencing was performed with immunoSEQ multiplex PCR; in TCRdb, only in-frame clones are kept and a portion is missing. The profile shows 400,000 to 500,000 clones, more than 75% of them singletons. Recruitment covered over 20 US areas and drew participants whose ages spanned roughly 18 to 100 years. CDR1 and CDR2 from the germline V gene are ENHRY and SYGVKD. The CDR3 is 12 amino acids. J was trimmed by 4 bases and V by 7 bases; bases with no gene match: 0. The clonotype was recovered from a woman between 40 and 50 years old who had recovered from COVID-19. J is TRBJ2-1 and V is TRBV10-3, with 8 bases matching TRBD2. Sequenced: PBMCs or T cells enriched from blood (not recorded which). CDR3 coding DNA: TGTGCCATCACTAGCGGGTACAATGAGCAGTTCTTC. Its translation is CAITSGYNEQFF.